This T cell receptor (beta chain) is drawn from a study of radiation and T cells in renal cell carcinoma. As regards this clone: Its antigen remains unidentified.

V shed 7 bases and J shed 10 bases, with 17 bases lying between them. This CDR3 is 14 amino acids long. The germline gives CDR1 MNHNS, CDR2 SASEGT. The time point here: blood 4 weeks post-SBRT, at nephrectomy. Treatment given: 15 Gy SBRT to primary tumor, nephrectomy 4 weeks later. Generated by immunoSEQ multiplex PCR, the TCRdb table keeps only in-frame clones and is missing some. This repertoire shows roughly 90,000 clones, around four fifths found once; its top ten account for 9.4%. Study-level findings and limits: In blood, top tumor clones expanded by 2 weeks, shrinking by 4.

The chain joins TRBV6-1 to TRBJ1-6, with D unresolved. This TCR was sampled from a man in his fifties with renal cell carcinoma. The sequencing used blood, collected from a patient whose treatment included radiotherapy and nephrectomy. The CDR3 sequence is CASNILGFGSPLHF. In DNA form, the CDR3 reads TGTGCCAGCAATATACTGGGTTTTGGCTCACCCCTCCACTTT.